The source of this T cell receptor beta chain is a study of CD8 T cells in Susac syndrome. Random hexamers were used to reverse transcribe the RNA input (roughly 0.5 to 1 ug). The amplification used immunoSEQ multiplex PCR on TCR beta CDR3; it spanned 54 Vbeta and 13 Jbeta. TCRdb ran MiXCR on the immunoSEQ multiplex PCR reads and lists one entry per CDR3 protein. This sample yields roughly 200,000 distinct CDR3 sequences, of which approximately 95% are seen a single time; roughly 0.1% belongs to the top ten. Age- and sex-matched healthy donors served as the control group. TEMRA cells were FACS-enriched, with CD8+ and CD4+ T cells isolated negatively. Overall study results and limits: It was acknowledged in the study that the number of individuals who were included in its TCR sequencing and HLA analysis was relatively small.

A word on this clonotype: The antigen is not known.

V was clipped by 1 base and J by 1 base; unmatched bases: 6. The germline V gene encodes CDR1 SEHNR and CDR2 FQNEAQ (reference sequence). The CDR3 has 16 amino acids. V is TRBV7-9 and J is TRBJ2-5; 7 bases align to TRBD1. The origin of this receptor is a human donor in good health. The sample comprised CD4+ T cells from PBMCs. For the CDR3, the DNA is TGTGCCAGCAGCTTAGGGGACAGAGGGTTCCAAGAGACCCAGTACTTC. Translated, it gives CASSLGDRGFQETQYF.